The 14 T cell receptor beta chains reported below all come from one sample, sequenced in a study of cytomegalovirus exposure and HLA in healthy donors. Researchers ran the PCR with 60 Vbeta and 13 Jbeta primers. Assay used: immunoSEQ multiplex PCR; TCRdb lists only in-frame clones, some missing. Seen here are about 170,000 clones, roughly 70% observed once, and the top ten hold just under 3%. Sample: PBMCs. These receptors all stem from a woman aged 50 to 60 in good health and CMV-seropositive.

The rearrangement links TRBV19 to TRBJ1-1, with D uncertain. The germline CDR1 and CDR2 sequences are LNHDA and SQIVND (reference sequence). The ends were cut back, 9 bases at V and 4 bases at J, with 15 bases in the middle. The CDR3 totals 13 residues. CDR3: CASQKSGGTEAFF. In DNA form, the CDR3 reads TGTGCCAGCCAAAAGAGCGGAGGCACTGAAGCTTTCTTT.

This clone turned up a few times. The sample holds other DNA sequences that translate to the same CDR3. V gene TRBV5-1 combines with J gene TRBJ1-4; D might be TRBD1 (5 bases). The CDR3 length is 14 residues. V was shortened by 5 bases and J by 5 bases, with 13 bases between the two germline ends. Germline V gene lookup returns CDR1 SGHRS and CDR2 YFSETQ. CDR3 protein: CASRPTVGNEKLFF. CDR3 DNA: TGCGCCAGCAGACCGACAGTAGGAAATGAAAAACTGTTTTTT. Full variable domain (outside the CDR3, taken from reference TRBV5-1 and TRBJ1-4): KAGVTQTPRYLIKTRGQQVTLSCSPISGHRSVSWYQQTPGQGLQFLFEYFSETQRNKGNFPGRFSGRQFSNSRSEMNVSTLELGDSALYLCASRPTVGNEKLFFGSGTQLSVL.

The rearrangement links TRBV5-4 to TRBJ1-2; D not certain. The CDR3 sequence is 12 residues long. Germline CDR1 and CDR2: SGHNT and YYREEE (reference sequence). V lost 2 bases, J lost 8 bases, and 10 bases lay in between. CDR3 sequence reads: CASSFRPGGYTF. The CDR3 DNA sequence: TGTGCCAGCAGCTTCCGCCCGGGAGGCTACACCTTC. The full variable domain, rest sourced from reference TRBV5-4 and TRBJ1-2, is ETGVTQSPTHLIKTRGQQVTLRCSSQSGHNTVSWYQQALGQGPQFIFQYYREEENGRGNFPPRFSGLQFPNYSSELNVNALELDDSALYLCASSFRPGGYTFGSGTRLTVV.

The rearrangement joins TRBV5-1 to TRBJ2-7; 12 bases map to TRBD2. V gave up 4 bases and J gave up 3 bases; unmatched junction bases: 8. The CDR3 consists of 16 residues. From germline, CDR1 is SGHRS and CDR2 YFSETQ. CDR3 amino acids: CASSLTSGGALYEQYF. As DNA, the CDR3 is TGCGCCAGCAGCCTGACTAGCGGGGGAGCGCTCTACGAGCAGTACTTC.

The CDR3 DNA reads TGTGCCAGCAGCCGGACAGGGACCAACTATGGCTACACCTTC. This sequence encodes CASSRTGTNYGYTF. The V gene is TRBV11-2, the J gene TRBJ1-2; 8 positions agree with TRBD1. From germline, CDR1 is SGHAT and CDR2 FQNNGV. The CDR3 is made up of 14 amino acids. Trimming cost V 5 bases and J 2 bases; bases outside gene matches: 4.

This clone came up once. CDR3 residues: CASSEQGGGANVLTF. DNA for the CDR3: TGTGCCAGCAGCGAACAGGGTGGTGGGGCCAACGTCCTGACTTTC. The chain combines TRBV28 with TRBJ2-6, with a tentative D call TRBD1 (6 bases). The CDR3 loop spans 15 amino acids. V was pared by 6 bases and J by 3 bases, with 12 bases between. Germline CDR1 reads MDHEN; CDR2 reads SYDVKM.

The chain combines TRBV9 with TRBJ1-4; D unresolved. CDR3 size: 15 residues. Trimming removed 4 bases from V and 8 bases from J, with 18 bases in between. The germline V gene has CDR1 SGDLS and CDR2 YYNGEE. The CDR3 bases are TGTGCCAGCAGCCTAGGGCCATCGGGTAAAGAAAAACTGTTTTTT. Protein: CASSLGPSGKEKLFF.

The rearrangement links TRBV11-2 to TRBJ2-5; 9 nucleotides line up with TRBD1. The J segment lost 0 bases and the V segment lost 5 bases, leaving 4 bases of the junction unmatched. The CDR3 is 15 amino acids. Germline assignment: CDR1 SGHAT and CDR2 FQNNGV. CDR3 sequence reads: CASSDWTGDQETQYF. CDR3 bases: TGTGCCAGCAGCGACTGGACAGGGGACCAAGAGACCCAGTACTTC.

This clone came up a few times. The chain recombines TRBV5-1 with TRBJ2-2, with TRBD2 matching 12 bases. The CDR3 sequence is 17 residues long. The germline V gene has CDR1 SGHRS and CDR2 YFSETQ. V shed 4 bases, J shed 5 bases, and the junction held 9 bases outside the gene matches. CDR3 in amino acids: CASSPLAGGPRTGELFF. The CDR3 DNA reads TGCGCCAGCAGCCCACTAGCGGGGGGCCCAAGGACCGGGGAGCTGTTTTTT. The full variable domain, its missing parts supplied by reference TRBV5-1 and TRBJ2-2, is KAGVTQTPRYLIKTRGQQVTLSCSPISGHRSVSWYQQTPGQGLQFLFEYFSETQRNKGNFPGRFSGRQFSNSRSEMNVSTLELGDSALYLCASSPLAGGPRTGELFFGEGSRLTVL.

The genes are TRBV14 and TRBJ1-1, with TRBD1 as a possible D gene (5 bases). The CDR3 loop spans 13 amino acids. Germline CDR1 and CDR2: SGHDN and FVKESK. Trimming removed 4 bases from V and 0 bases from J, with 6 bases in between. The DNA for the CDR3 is TGTGCCAGCAGCCGACAGCTGAACACTGAAGCTTTCTTT. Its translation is CASSRQLNTEAFF.

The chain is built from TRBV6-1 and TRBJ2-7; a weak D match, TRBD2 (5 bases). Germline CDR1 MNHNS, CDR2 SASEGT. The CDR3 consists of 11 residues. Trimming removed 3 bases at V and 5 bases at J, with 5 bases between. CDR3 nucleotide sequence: TGTGCCAGCAGTGAGAGGGACGAGCAGTACTTC. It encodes CASSERDEQYF.

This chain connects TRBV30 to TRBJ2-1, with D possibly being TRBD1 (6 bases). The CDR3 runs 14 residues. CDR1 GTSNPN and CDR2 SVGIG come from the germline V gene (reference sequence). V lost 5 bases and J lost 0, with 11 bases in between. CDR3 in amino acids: CAWGPGVSYNEQFF. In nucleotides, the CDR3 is TGTGCCTGGGGGCCAGGGGTCTCCTACAATGAGCAGTTCTTC. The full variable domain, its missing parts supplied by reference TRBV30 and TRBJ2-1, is SQTIHQWPATLVQPVGSPLSLECTVEGTSNPNLYWYRQAAGRGLQLLFYSVGIGQISSEVPQNLSASRPQDRQFILSSKKLLLSDSGFYLCAWGPGVSYNEQFFGPGTRLTVL.

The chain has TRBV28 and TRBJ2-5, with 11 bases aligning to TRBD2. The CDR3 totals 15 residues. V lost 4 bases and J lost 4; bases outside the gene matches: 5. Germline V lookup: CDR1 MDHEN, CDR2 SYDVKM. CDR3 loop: CASSYLLAGAETQYF. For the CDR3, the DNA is TGTGCCAGCAGTTACCTACTAGCGGGGGCAGAGACCCAGTACTTC. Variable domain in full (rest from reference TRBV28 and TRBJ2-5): DVKVTQSSRYLVKRTGEKVFLECVQDMDHENMFWYRQDPGLGLRLIYFSYDVKMKEKGDIPEGYSVSREKKERFSLILESASTNQTSMYLCASSYLLAGAETQYFGPGTRLLVL.

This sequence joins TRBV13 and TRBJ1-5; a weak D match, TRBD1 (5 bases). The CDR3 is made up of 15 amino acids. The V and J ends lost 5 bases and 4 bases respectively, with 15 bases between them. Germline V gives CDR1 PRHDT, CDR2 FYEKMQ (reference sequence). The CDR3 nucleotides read TGTGCCAGCAGCCCGAGGGTCGGGGGAAATCAGCCCCAGCATTTT. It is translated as CASSPRVGGNQPQHF.